These T cell receptor beta chains were read from a single sample in a study of cytomegalovirus exposure and HLA in healthy donors. Using immunoSEQ multiplex PCR, the repertoire was profiled, and TCRdb retains in-frame clones only, with some absent. The repertoire table contains 75,000 to 95,000 clones. The source material was PBMCs. These receptors were obtained from a man under 40 in good health and CMV-seronegative. Each CDR3 is given with its conserved first and last residue. The D gene is left open where the match is weak. The size field is filled for only some rows; it gives once, few, many or a size class.

j_gene: TRBJ2-7
v_gene: TRBV6-1
len: 16
d_gene: -
abundance: -
CDR3nt: TGTGCCAGCAGTGGTAGGACACGCCGACTTTCCTACGAGCAGTACTTC
CDR3aa: CASSGRTRRLSYEQYF

j_gene: TRBJ2-7
v_gene: TRBV11-2
len: 14
d_gene: -
abundance: -
CDR3nt: TGTGCCAGCAGCGCCCGACCGGGAGCCTACGAGCAGTACTTC
CDR3aa: CASSARPGAYEQYF

j_gene: TRBJ2-7
v_gene: TRBV11-3
len: 13
d_gene: TRBD1
abundance: -
CDR3nt: TGTGCCAGCAGCAAAGGACAGGGGAGGGAGCAGTACTTC
CDR3aa: CASSKGQGREQYF

j_gene: TRBJ2-4
v_gene: TRBV18
len: 18
d_gene: TRBD2
abundance: -
CDR3nt: TGTGCCAGCTCCCAGGGACTAGCGGGGCCCCTAGCCAAAAACATTCAGTACTTC
CDR3aa: CASSQGLAGPLAKNIQYF

j_gene: TRBJ2-7
v_gene: TRBV7-2
len: 15
d_gene: TRBD2
abundance: -
CDR3nt: TGTGCCAGCAGTCTTGGACTAGCGGTTTCCTACGAGCAGTACTTC
CDR3aa: CASSLGLAVSYEQYF

j_gene: TRBJ1-3
v_gene: TRBV19
len: 14
d_gene: -
abundance: -
CDR3nt: TGTGCCAGTAGTATGGGACATAAGGGAAACACCATATATTTT
CDR3aa: CASSMGHKGNTIYF

j_gene: TRBJ2-7
v_gene: TRBV29-1
len: 14
d_gene: TRBD1
abundance: -
CDR3nt: TGCAGCGTTTCAGCAGGGGGTACCACCTACGAGCAGTACTTC
CDR3aa: CSVSAGGTTYEQYF

j_gene: TRBJ1-2
v_gene: TRBV6-5
len: 15
d_gene: -
abundance: -
CDR3nt: TGTGCCAGCAGTCTACGCGCCACAGGGAAGGGTGGCTACACCTTC
CDR3aa: CASSLRATGKGGYTF

j_gene: TRBJ1-2
v_gene: TRBV23-1
len: 10
d_gene: -
abundance: -
CDR3nt: -
CDR3aa: CAGWGQGAPF

j_gene: TRBJ2-2
v_gene: TRBV5-4
len: 15
d_gene: -
abundance: -
CDR3nt: TGTGCCAGCAGCTCCGAGGTGGCGAACACCGGGGAGCTGTTTTTT
CDR3aa: CASSSEVANTGELFF

j_gene: TRBJ2-6
v_gene: TRBV19
len: 16
d_gene: -
abundance: -
CDR3nt: TGTGCCAGTAGTTGGGTGGAGGGTTCTGGGGCCAACGTCCTGACTTTC
CDR3aa: CASSWVEGSGANVLTF

j_gene: TRBJ2-7
v_gene: TRBV11-2
len: 16
d_gene: -
abundance: -
CDR3nt: TGTGCCAGCAGCACCGGGGGTAGGGGACGGGCCTACGAGCAGTACTTC
CDR3aa: CASSTGGRGRAYEQYF

j_gene: TRBJ2-7
v_gene: TRBV30
len: 14
d_gene: TRBD2
abundance: -
CDR3nt: TGTGCCTGGAGTTGGTCGGGAGGGCCCTACGAGCAGTACTTC
CDR3aa: CAWSWSGGPYEQYF

j_gene: TRBJ1-6
v_gene: TRBV30
len: 15
d_gene: -
abundance: -
CDR3nt: TGTGCCTGGACCTTAACAGGGAAGTTTAATTCACCCCTCCACTTT
CDR3aa: CAWTLTGKFNSPLHF

j_gene: TRBJ2-7
v_gene: TRBV6-5
len: 13
d_gene: TRBD1
abundance: -
CDR3nt: TGTGCCAGCAGTGGGGACAGGGCCTACGAGCAGTACTTC
CDR3aa: CASSGDRAYEQYF

j_gene: TRBJ2-1
v_gene: TRBV29-1
len: 15
d_gene: TRBD1
abundance: -
CDR3nt: TGCAGCGGAATAGGGAGACAGGGGGCTTCCAATGAGCAGTTCTTC
CDR3aa: CSGIGRQGASNEQFF

j_gene: TRBJ1-4
v_gene: TRBV7-2
len: 15
d_gene: -
abundance: -
CDR3nt: TGTGCCAGCAGCCCCAGCGGGGAGCCTTATGAAAAACTGTTTTTT
CDR3aa: CASSPSGEPYEKLFF

j_gene: TRBJ1-5
v_gene: TRBV19
len: 16
d_gene: -
abundance: -
CDR3nt: TGTGCCAGTAGTATTAGCGGGGGTTGGGACAATCAGCCCCAGCATTTT
CDR3aa: CASSISGGWDNQPQHF

j_gene: TRBJ1-1
v_gene: TRBV6-6
len: 16
d_gene: -
abundance: -
CDR3nt: TGTGCCAGCAGTAAGGGATACGTGACAGGAGGACTGGAAGCTTTCTTT
CDR3aa: CASSKGYVTGGLEAFF

j_gene: TRBJ2-5
v_gene: TRBV30
len: 12
d_gene: -
abundance: -
CDR3nt: TGTGCCTGGAGTGTAGGAGGGGAGACCCAGTACTTC
CDR3aa: CAWSVGGETQYF

j_gene: TRBJ2-2
v_gene: TRBV18
len: 17
d_gene: -
abundance: -
CDR3nt: TGTGCCAGCTCACCAATCGCAGCGGGCATTAACACCGGGGAGCTGTTTTTT
CDR3aa: CASSPIAAGINTGELFF

j_gene: TRBJ2-5
v_gene: TRBV5-1
len: 15
d_gene: TRBD2
abundance: -
CDR3nt: TGCGCCAGCAGCTTGGGACTAGCGGTCCAAGAGACCCAGTACTTC
CDR3aa: CASSLGLAVQETQYF

j_gene: TRBJ2-7
v_gene: TRBV9
len: 14
d_gene: -
abundance: -
CDR3nt: TGTGCCAGCAGCGTAGCCCGGGGAGGGGGCGAGCAGTACTTC
CDR3aa: CASSVARGGGEQYF

j_gene: TRBJ2-7
v_gene: TRBV2
len: 14
d_gene: TRBD1
abundance: -
CDR3nt: TGTGCCAGCAGCTGGGACAGGGGGATCAACGAGCAGTACTTC
CDR3aa: CASSWDRGINEQYF

j_gene: TRBJ1-4
v_gene: TRBV5-4
len: 16
d_gene: TRBD1
abundance: -
CDR3nt: TGTGCCAGCAGCCTGGGAGGGGGGGACAGGGATGAAAAACTGTTTTTT
CDR3aa: CASSLGGGDRDEKLFF

j_gene: TRBJ1-2
v_gene: TRBV19
len: 20
d_gene: -
abundance: -
CDR3nt: TGTGCCAGTCGAAACTGGGTATGGGACAACGAGGAGTTAGCTAACTATGGCTACACCTTC
CDR3aa: CASRNWVWDNEELANYGYTF

j_gene: TRBJ2-7
v_gene: TRBV13
len: 15
d_gene: TRBD2
abundance: -
CDR3nt: TGTGCCAGCAGCACCGTGGGGGGGAGCACCTACGAGCAGTACTTC
CDR3aa: CASSTVGGSTYEQYF

j_gene: TRBJ1-1
v_gene: TRBV18
len: 16
d_gene: -
abundance: -
CDR3nt: TGTGCCAGCTCACCACGCGCCCGAGGACAGTACACTGAAGCTTTCTTT
CDR3aa: CASSPRARGQYTEAFF

j_gene: TRBJ2-1
v_gene: TRBV28
len: 14
d_gene: -
abundance: -
CDR3nt: TGTGCCAGCAGTTTAGACCCCAGGGACAATGAGCAGTTCTTC
CDR3aa: CASSLDPRDNEQFF

j_gene: TRBJ2-2
v_gene: TRBV4-3
len: 16
d_gene: -
abundance: -
CDR3nt: TGCGCCAGCAGCCCGAGACAGAGCTTGAACACCGGGGAGCTGTTTTTT
CDR3aa: CASSPRQSLNTGELFF

j_gene: TRBJ2-7
v_gene: TRBV5-1
len: 12
d_gene: -
abundance: -
CDR3nt: TGCGCCAGCAGCTTGGACGGGGGCGAGCAGTACTTC
CDR3aa: CASSLDGGEQYF

j_gene: TRBJ1-1
v_gene: TRBV19
len: 13
d_gene: -
abundance: -
CDR3nt: TGTGCCAGTAGTGCACAACCGAACACTGAAGCTTTCTTT
CDR3aa: CASSAQPNTEAFF

j_gene: TRBJ2-3
v_gene: TRBV6-5
len: 15
d_gene: -
abundance: -
CDR3nt: TGTGCCAGCAGTCGTGGGGCAGGTGACACAGATACGCAGTATTTT
CDR3aa: CASSRGAGDTDTQYF

j_gene: TRBJ2-3
v_gene: TRBV30
len: 15
d_gene: -
abundance: -
CDR3nt: TGTGCCTGGAACGTGGCGGGGCCACTCACAGATACGCAGTATTTT
CDR3aa: CAWNVAGPLTDTQYF

j_gene: TRBJ2-7
v_gene: TRBV4-3
len: 15
d_gene: TRBD2
abundance: -
CDR3nt: TGCGCCAGCAGCCAGGGGGGGACGGGAGCCGTAGAGCAGTACTTC
CDR3aa: CASSQGGTGAVEQYF

j_gene: TRBJ2-2
v_gene: TRBV28
len: 17
d_gene: TRBD1
abundance: -
CDR3nt: TGTGCCACTAAGGCCGACAGGGGACCGTCGAACACCGGGGAGCTGTTTTTT
CDR3aa: CATKADRGPSNTGELFF

j_gene: TRBJ2-7
v_gene: TRBV11-3
len: 14
d_gene: TRBD2
abundance: -
CDR3nt: TGTGCCAGCAGCCGCGGACTAGCGGGAGGCGAGCAGTACTTC
CDR3aa: CASSRGLAGGEQYF

j_gene: TRBJ2-7
v_gene: TRBV10-2
len: 13
d_gene: -
abundance: -
CDR3nt: TGCGCCAGCAGTACCGGGACTCTCTACGAGCAGTACTTC
CDR3aa: CASSTGTLYEQYF

j_gene: TRBJ1-2
v_gene: TRBV7-9
len: 15
d_gene: -
abundance: -
CDR3nt: TGTGCCAGCAGGCTGTCCGGGGGGGTGAAAAATGGCTACACCTTC
CDR3aa: CASRLSGGVKNGYTF

j_gene: TRBJ2-7
v_gene: TRBV5-6
len: 16
d_gene: TRBD1
abundance: -
CDR3nt: TGTGCCAGCAGCTCCTCACCCGGGACAGGACATTACGAGCAGTACTTC
CDR3aa: CASSSSPGTGHYEQYF

j_gene: TRBJ1-2
v_gene: TRBV7-9
len: 14
d_gene: -
abundance: -
CDR3nt: TGTGCCAGCACCCTCAGTCAGATGGACTATGGCTACACCTTC
CDR3aa: CASTLSQMDYGYTF

j_gene: TRBJ2-7
v_gene: TRBV7-9
len: 12
d_gene: -
abundance: medium-sized
CDR3nt: TGTGCCAGCAGCTTAGCAGGACAAAGCTTGTACTTC
CDR3aa: CASSLAGQSLYF